These T cell receptor beta chains were read from a single sample in a study of CD8+ T cells in alopecia areata. Measured with immunoSEQ multiplex PCR; TCRdb has only the in-frame clones, and not every one. The sample holds some 180,000 clones; around 51% are singletons and the top ten take 9.5% to 13%. Here the sequenced sample was CD8+ T cells sorted from blood, taken at roughly week 53, from a patient treated with tofacitinib. These receptors all come from a human donor with alopecia areata. Both conserved end residues are part of each CDR3. Each record gives: J gene, clone size, D gene, V gene, CDR3 DNA, CDR3 protein. The D gene is left open where the match is weak. Some rows mark clone size as missing; the rest say once, few, many or name a class of expanded clone.

TRBJ2-5,NA,TRBD1,TRBV27,TGTGCCAGCAGTTGGACAGGCCACCCCCAAGAGACCCAGTACTTC,CASSWTGHPQETQYF
TRBJ2-5,NA,TRBD2,TRBV7-9,TGTGCCAGCAGCTCGACTAGCGGGGAGGTGTGGGAGACCCAGTACTTC,CASSSTSGEVWETQYF
TRBJ1-6,few,TRBD1,TRBV4-1,TGCGCCAGCAGCCTGACAGGGTCCATAGATTCACCCCTCCACTTT,CASSLTGSIDSPLHF
TRBJ2-7,NA,TRBD2,TRBV5-4,TGTGCCAGCAGCTCGGGGGGGGACTACGAGCAGTACTTC,CASSSGGDYEQYF
TRBJ1-6,few,NA,TRBV4-3,TGCGCCAGCAGCCGCGTTCTTGGTGGCGATAATTCACCCCTCCACTTT,CASSRVLGGDNSPLHF
TRBJ1-5,NA,NA,TRBV30,TGTGCCTGGACAGGGAGGGGGGCACGAGACAATCAGCCCCAGCATTTT,CAWTGRGARDNQPQHF
TRBJ2-1,NA,NA,TRBV9,TGTGCCAGCAGCGCCCTATTAGGGGAGGGGGGTAACAATGAGCAGTTCTTC,CASSALLGEGGNNEQFF
TRBJ1-1,NA,NA,TRBV29-1,TGCAGCGTTGAATACGTACGGGAGGCTTTCTTT,CSVEYVREAFF
TRBJ2-7,NA,NA,TRBV2,TGTGCCACGTATATAATCAGGGTTACCTACGAGCAGTACTTC,CATYIIRVTYEQYF
TRBJ1-1,NA,NA,TRBV5-1,TGCGCCAGCAGCTTGGGCGGGGAGAACACTGAAGCTTTCTTT,CASSLGGENTEAFF
TRBJ2-5,many,TRBD1,TRBV7-9,TGTGCCAGCAGCTTTCCAGGGGGCTCAGGGGAGACCCAGTACTTC,CASSFPGGSGETQYF
TRBJ2-7,NA,TRBD2,TRBV7-6,TGTGCCAGCAGCGCTAGCGGGGGGCCCTCCTACGAGCAGTACTTC,CASSASGGPSYEQYF
TRBJ1-5,NA,NA,TRBV7-2,TGTGCCAGCAGCTCACAGGGTTATAGCAATCAGCCCCAGCATTTT,CASSSQGYSNQPQHF
TRBJ2-3,NA,TRBD2,TRBV29-1,TGCAGCGTCTGCATGATAGCGGGGGGGCCAGATACGCAGTATTTT,CSVCMIAGGPDTQYF
TRBJ1-1,NA,NA,TRBV9,TGTGCCAGCAGCGTAGACCCGGTCACTGAAGCTTTCTTT,CASSVDPVTEAFF
TRBJ2-1,NA,TRBD2,TRBV19,TGTGCCAGTCGTCTTTGGACTAGCGGAGCCAATGAGCAGTTCTTC,CASRLWTSGANEQFF
TRBJ2-5,few,TRBD1,TRBV29-1,TGCAGCGGCGAGGGACAGCGAGAGGAGACCCAGTACTTC,CSGEGQREETQYF
TRBJ2-3,NA,NA,TRBV30,TGTGCCTGGAGTGTCGAGGGGGGGACAGATACGCAGTATTTT,CAWSVEGGTDTQYF
TRBJ2-5,few,NA,TRBV19,TGTGCCAGTGGAAATACTGAGACCCAGTACTTC,CASGNTETQYF
TRBJ1-1,NA,NA,TRBV4-1,TGCGCCAGCAGCCAACGGGAGGGCACTGAAGCTTTCTTT,CASSQREGTEAFF
TRBJ1-1,NA,NA,TRBV4-1,TGCGCCAGCAGCCAAGACAGGGAAACTGAAGCTTTCTTT,CASSQDRETEAFF
TRBJ2-7,NA,TRBD2,TRBV5-1,TGCGCCAGCAAGATAGCGGGGACCTACGAGCAGTACTTC,CASKIAGTYEQYF
TRBJ2-1,few,NA,TRBV4-1,TGCGCCAGCAGCCCCACACTAGACTCCTACTACAATGAGCAGTTCTTC,CASSPTLDSYYNEQFF
TRBJ2-3,NA,TRBD1,TRBV27,TGTGCCAGCAGTCATGGACAGGGGGCTGCAGATACGCAGTATTTT,CASSHGQGAADTQYF
TRBJ2-3,NA,TRBD2,TRBV7-6,TGTGCCAGCAGCAGACTAGCGGATTACACAGATACGCAGTATTTT,CASSRLADYTDTQYF
TRBJ2-1,NA,NA,TRBV7-6,TGTGCCAGCAGCTTAGAGTCCGCGAGCTCCTACAATGAGCAGTTCTTC,CASSLESASSYNEQFF
TRBJ1-6,NA,TRBD1,TRBV6-5,TGTGCCAGCAGTTACCAACGGACAGGGACTTCACCCCTCCACTTT,CASSYQRTGTSPLHF
TRBJ1-5,NA,NA,TRBV23-1,TGCGCCAGCAGTCCCCAAGGGGCAGGCAATCAGCCCCAGCATTTT,CASSPQGAGNQPQHF
TRBJ2-1,few,NA,TRBV6-5,TGTGCCAGCAGACGGGAACCCTACAATGAGCAGTTCTTC,CASRREPYNEQFF
TRBJ2-7,many,NA,TRBV14,TGTGCCAGCAGCCAATTCCGGGACAATCCCTACTACGAGCAGTACTTC,CASSQFRDNPYYEQYF
TRBJ1-1,NA,NA,TRBV9,TGTGCCAGCAGCGAGGCCCTCCCCGACACTGAAGCTTTCTTT,CASSEALPDTEAFF
TRBJ2-1,NA,TRBD2,TRBV27,TGTGCCACAACCCCTTTGCGGGGGGGCGATGAGCAGTTCTTC,CATTPLRGGDEQFF
TRBJ2-7,NA,NA,TRBV2,TGTGCCAGCAGAAACCGGGACAACGCCTACGAGCAGTACTTC,CASRNRDNAYEQYF
TRBJ2-1,few,TRBD1,TRBV6-5,TGTGCCAGCAACCGGACAGGTTGGAATGAGCAGTTCTTC,CASNRTGWNEQFF
TRBJ2-5,NA,NA,TRBV19,TGTGCCAGTAGTGTGGGACGGCTACAAGAGACCCAGTACTTC,CASSVGRLQETQYF
TRBJ1-2,NA,NA,TRBV27,TGTGCCAGCAGTTTCGGGGTACACTATGGCTACACCTTC,CASSFGVHYGYTF
TRBJ2-1,NA,NA,TRBV30,TGTGCCTGGAGTTACGGGGATGAGCAGTTCTTC,CAWSYGDEQFF
TRBJ2-5,NA,NA,TRBV4-3,TGCGCCAGCAGCCAAGATTCACGCGGGGGCGGGGAGACCCAGTACTTC,CASSQDSRGGGETQYF
TRBJ2-7,few,TRBD1,TRBV7-8,TGTGCCAGCAGCCTGGGACAGGGACTCCTGGGGGAGCAGTACTTC,CASSLGQGLLGEQYF
TRBJ2-1,NA,NA,TRBV29-1,TGCAGCGTTGTGGGCGTCTCCTCCTACAATGAGCAGTTCTTC,CSVVGVSSYNEQFF
TRBJ2-1,NA,NA,TRBV2,TGTGCCAGCAGTGAACAGGGTTCTTGGGCCGGGGGTGAGCAGTTCTTC,CASSEQGSWAGGEQFF
TRBJ2-3,few,NA,TRBV19,TGTGCCAGTAGTATACCTTCGGACAGACACTCAGATACGCAGTATTTT,CASSIPSDRHSDTQYF
TRBJ2-7,NA,TRBD1,TRBV27,TGTGCCAGCAGTCTCGACAGGGGATACGAGCAGTACTTC,CASSLDRGYEQYF
TRBJ2-7,NA,TRBD1,TRBV4-3,TGCGCCAGCAGCCAATTACAGGGGGTCTCCTCCTACGAGCAGTACTTC,CASSQLQGVSSYEQYF
TRBJ2-3,few,NA,TRBV7-9,TGTGCCAGCAGCCCTCCCTTGCGCACAGATACGCAGTATTTT,CASSPPLRTDTQYF
TRBJ2-2,NA,NA,TRBV27,TGTGCCAGCAGTCCATGGGGGGGGGCGGTTGTAATCCCCGGGGAGCTGTTTTTT,CASSPWGGAVVIPGELFF
TRBJ2-2,NA,NA,TRBV13,TGTGCCAGCAGCTTAGATACCCTGACGGGGGCGAACACCGGGGAGCTGTTTTTT,CASSLDTLTGANTGELFF
TRBJ2-7,NA,TRBD1,TRBV29-1,TGCAGCGTAGTGCTAAAGGACAGGCCTTACGAGCAGTACTTC,CSVVLKDRPYEQYF
TRBJ1-4,few,NA,TRBV7-2,TGTGCCAGCAGCTTATCCCGGGACACCTTAAAACTGTTTTTT,CASSLSRDTLKLFF
TRBJ1-2,NA,TRBD1,TRBV30,TGTGCCTGGCTCCCAGGGGGCTATGGCTACACCTTC,CAWLPGGYGYTF
TRBJ2-2,NA,TRBD2,TRBV6-6,TGTGCCAGCAGCCCGGTACGGGAGGGGACCGGGGAGCTGTTTTTT,CASSPVREGTGELFF
TRBJ2-7,NA,NA,TRBV27,TGTGCCAGCAGTTTACAGGACTCCTACGAGCAGTACTTC,CASSLQDSYEQYF
TRBJ1-2,NA,NA,TRBV7-9,TGTGCCAGCAGCTTAGGGGCCCAGTCTGGCTACACCTTC,CASSLGAQSGYTF
TRBJ2-7,NA,NA,TRBV29-1,TGCAGCGTTGGGGGACACGGAAAATCCTACGAGCAGTACTTC,CSVGGHGKSYEQYF
TRBJ1-1,NA,NA,TRBV7-9,TGTGCCAGCAGCGCGAGAACAGGGAGGAACACTGAAGCTTTCTTT,CASSARTGRNTEAFF
TRBJ2-7,NA,NA,TRBV7-2,TGTGCCAGCAGCTTCGCAGGGTCTAACGAGCAGTACTTC,CASSFAGSNEQYF
TRBJ2-7,NA,TRBD1,TRBV5-1,TGCGCCAGCAGCCCGGACAGGCGCAAGTACTTC,CASSPDRRKYF